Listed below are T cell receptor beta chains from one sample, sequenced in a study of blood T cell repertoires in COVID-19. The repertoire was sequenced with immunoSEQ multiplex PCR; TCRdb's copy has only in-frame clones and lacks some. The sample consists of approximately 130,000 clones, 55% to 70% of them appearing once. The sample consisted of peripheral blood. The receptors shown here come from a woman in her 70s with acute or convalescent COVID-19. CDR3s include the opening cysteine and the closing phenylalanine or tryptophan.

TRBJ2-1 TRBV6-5 CASSPGLVGEQFF
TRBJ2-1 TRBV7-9 CASSFRQGGSYNEQFF
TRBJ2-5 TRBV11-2 CASSDQSRGRETQYF
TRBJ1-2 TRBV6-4 CASSAEPQGTVNYGYTF
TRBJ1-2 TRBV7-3 CASSRKSGQFYGYTF
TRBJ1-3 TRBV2 CASSGVRAGNTIYF
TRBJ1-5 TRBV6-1 CASSGRVGQPQHF
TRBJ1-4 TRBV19 CASSNDRGPTNEKLFF
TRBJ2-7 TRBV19 CARGGGEGNEQYF
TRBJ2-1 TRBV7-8 CASSLTLTSGRREQFF
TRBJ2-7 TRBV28 CASSSQGLGQYF
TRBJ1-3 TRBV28 CASSFLGARSGNTIYF
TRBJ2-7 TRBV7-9 CASSHGTLEDEQYF
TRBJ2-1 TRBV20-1 CSASWESYNEQFF
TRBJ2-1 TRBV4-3 CASSPRLAGGYNEQFF
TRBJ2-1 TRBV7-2 CASSSMVGTSVSYNEQFF
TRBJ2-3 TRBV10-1 CASSEFWTGATDTQYF
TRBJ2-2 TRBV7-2 CASSLPGGGIGELFF
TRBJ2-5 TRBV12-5 CASGLGRTSGWATQETQYF
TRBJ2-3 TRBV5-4 CASSLKLEPSTDTQYF
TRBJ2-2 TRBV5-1 CASSLEGATGELFF
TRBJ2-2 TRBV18 CASSPSGGARNTGELFF
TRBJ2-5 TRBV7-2 CASSLGLTSGQETQYF
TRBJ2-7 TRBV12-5 CASGLVPSGQGVDEQYF
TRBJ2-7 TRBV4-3 CASSQAWGLGTDSYEQYF
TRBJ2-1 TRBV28 CASTLEGDYPYNEQFF
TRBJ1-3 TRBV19 CASSIRRRTGIVESSGNTIYF
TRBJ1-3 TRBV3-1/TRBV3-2 CASSQEDRGNTIYF
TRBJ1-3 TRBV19 CASSRQDSSGNTIYF
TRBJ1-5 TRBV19 CASSVLQGASNQPQHF
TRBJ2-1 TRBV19 CASSFSGLAGGHFPNEQFF
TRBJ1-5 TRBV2 CASRGTGDQPQHF
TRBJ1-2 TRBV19 CASTFARTGGGYTF
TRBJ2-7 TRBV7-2 CASSDGPDYEQYF
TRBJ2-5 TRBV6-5 CASTSRTGGRETQYF
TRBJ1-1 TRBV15 CATSGSGQTGTEAFF
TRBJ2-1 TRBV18 CASSPPRLARGEQFF
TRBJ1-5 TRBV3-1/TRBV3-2 CASSQGTGPASNQPQHF
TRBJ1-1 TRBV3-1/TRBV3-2 CASSQVVRPRGSGAFF
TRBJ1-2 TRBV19 CASSMEVGPGGDNYGYTF
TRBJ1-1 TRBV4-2 CASSQAGAQGSGAFF
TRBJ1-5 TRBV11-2 CASSLVSMGREHCQPQHF
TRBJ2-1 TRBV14 CASSQGWGGPTSYNEQFF
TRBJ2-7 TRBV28 CASRPSGQYEQYF
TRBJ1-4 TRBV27 CASSAGTGVREKLFF
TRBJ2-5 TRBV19 CATQRTGNPGTQYF
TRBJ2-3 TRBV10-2 CASKGRGSDTQYF
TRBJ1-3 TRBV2 CATNSGNTIYF
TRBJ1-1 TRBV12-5 CASGPDSYAFF
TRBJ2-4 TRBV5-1 CASSLGAGRLNIQYF
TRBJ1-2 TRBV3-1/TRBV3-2 CASSQELGRDGYTF
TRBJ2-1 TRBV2 CASSDLAGGGYNEQFF
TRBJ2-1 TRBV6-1 CASSESRRFGNEQFF
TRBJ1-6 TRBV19 CASSQRTKIITLHF
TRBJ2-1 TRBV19 CASSIDRGEQFF